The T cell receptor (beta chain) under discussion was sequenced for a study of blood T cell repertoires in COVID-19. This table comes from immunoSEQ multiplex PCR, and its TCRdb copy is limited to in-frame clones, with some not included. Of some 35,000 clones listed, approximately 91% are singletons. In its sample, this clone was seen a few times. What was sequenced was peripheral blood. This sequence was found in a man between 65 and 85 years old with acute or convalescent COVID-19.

CDR3 region: CASSNLGQGKRDYGYTF. CDR3 nucleotide sequence: TGTGCCAGTAGTAATCTGGGACAGGGAAAAAGGGACTATGGCTACACCTTC. The V and J genes are TRBV19 and TRBJ1-2, with 9 bases identical to TRBD1. The J segment lost 3 bases and the V segment lost 4 bases, leaving 12 bases of the junction unmatched. This CDR3 contains 17 residues. Germline CDR1 and CDR2: LNHDA and SQIVND (reference sequence).